The sequence of this T cell receptor beta chain was determined in a study of radiation and T cells in renal cell carcinoma. Time point denoted: blood 4 weeks post-SBRT, at nephrectomy. As to treatment: 15 Gy SBRT to primary tumor, nephrectomy 4 weeks later. Nephrectomy followed 15 Gy stereotactic body radiation by 4 weeks. Serial blood draws occurred at baseline and 2 and 4 weeks post-SBRT. Study-level points and caveats: Top tumor clonotypes rose in blood 2 weeks post-radiation, then contracted.

About this clone itself: What it recognizes is unknown.

Clones were read by immunoSEQ multiplex PCR, and TCRdb kept only the in-frame ones, dropping some. The data show about 64,000 clones, around 80% seen once. Germline-derived CDR1 and CDR2 are MGHDK and SYGVNS. This CDR3 is 14 amino acids long. The V end was cut by 3 bases, the J end by 1 base, with 9 bases between. The receptor comes from a man aged 55 to 69 with renal cell carcinoma. The chain uses TRBV25-1 and TRBJ2-5; D is ambiguous. Material: blood, obtained from a patient whose treatment included radiotherapy and nephrectomy. CDR3 loop: CASSERGFQETQYF. The CDR3 region has the DNA TGTGCCAGCAGTGAGCGCGGTTTCCAAGAGACCCAGTACTTC.